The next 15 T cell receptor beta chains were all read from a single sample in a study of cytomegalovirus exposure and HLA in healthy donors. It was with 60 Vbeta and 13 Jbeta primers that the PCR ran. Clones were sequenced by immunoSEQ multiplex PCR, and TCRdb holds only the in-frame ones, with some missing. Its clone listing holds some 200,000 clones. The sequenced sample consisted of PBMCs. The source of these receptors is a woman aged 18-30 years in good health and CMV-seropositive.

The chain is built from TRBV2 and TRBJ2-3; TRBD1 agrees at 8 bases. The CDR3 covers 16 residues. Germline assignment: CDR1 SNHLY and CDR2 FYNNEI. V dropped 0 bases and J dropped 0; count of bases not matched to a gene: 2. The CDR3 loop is CASSEARTGSTDTQYF. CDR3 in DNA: TGTGCCAGCAGTGAAGCACGGACAGGGAGCACAGATACGCAGTATTTT.

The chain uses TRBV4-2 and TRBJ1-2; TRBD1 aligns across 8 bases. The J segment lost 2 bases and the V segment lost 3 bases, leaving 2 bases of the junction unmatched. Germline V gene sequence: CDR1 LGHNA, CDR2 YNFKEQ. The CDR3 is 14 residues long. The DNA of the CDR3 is TGTGCCAGCAGCCAGACAGGGGACAACTATGGCTACACCTTC. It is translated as CASSQTGDNYGYTF.

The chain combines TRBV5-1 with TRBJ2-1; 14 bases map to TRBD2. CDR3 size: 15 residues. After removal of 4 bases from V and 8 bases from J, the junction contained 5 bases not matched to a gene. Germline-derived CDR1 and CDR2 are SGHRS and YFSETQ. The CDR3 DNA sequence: TGCGCCAGCAGCCCGGGACTAGCGGGAGCCCATGAGCAGTTCTTC. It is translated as CASSPGLAGAHEQFF.

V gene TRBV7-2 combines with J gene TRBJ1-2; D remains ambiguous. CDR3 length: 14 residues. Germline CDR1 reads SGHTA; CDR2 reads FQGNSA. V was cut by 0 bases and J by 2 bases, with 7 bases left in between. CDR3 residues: CASSLAGENYGYTF. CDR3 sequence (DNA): TGTGCCAGCAGCTTAGCGGGCGAAAACTATGGCTACACCTTC.

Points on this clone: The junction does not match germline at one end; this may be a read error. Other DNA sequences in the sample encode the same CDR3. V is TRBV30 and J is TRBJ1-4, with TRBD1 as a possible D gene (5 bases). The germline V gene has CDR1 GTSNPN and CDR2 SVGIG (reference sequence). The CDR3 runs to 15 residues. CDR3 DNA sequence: TGCGCCTGGAGTGGCGGGACTGCAACTAATGAAAAACTGTTTTTT. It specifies CAWSGGTATNEKLFF.

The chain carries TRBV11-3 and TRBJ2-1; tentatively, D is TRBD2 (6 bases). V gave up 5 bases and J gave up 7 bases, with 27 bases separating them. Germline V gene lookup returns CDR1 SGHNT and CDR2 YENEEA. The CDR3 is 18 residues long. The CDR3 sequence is CASSPRLGEGPFWNEQFF. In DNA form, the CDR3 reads TGTGCCAGCAGCCCCCGACTAGGGGAAGGTCCTTTTTGGAATGAGCAGTTCTTC.

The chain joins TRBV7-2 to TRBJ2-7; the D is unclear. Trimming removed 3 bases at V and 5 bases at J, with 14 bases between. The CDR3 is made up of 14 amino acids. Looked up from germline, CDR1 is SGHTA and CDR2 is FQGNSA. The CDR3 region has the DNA TGTGCCAGCAGCTTGGCAGGATTAATCGACGAGCAGTACTTC. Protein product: CASSLAGLIDEQYF.

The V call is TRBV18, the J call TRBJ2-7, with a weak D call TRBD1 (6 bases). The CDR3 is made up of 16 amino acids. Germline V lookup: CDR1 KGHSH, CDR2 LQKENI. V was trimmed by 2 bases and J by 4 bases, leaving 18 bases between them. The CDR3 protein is CASSPGPPRGGYEQYF. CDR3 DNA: TGTGCCAGCTCACCAGGGCCCCCCAGGGGTGGGTACGAGCAGTACTTC.

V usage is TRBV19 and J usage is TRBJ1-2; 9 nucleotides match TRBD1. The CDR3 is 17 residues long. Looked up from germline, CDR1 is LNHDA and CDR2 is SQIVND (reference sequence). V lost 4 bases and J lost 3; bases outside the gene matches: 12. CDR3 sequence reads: CASSTGTGKRVDYGYTF. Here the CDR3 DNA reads TGTGCCAGTAGTACAGGGACAGGGAAAAGGGTTGACTATGGCTACACCTTC.

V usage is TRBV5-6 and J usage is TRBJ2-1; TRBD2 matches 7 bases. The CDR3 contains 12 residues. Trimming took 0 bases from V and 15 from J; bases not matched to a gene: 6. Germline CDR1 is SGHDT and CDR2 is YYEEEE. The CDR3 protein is CASSLAAGLRFF. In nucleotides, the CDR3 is TGTGCCAGCAGCTTGGCAGCGGGACTAAGGTTCTTC.

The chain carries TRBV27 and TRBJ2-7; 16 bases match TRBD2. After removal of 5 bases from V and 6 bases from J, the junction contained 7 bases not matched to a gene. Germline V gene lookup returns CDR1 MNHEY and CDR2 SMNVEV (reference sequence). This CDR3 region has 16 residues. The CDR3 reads CASSPGTSGRAGEQYF. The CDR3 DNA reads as TGTGCCAGCAGTCCCGGGACTAGCGGGAGGGCCGGCGAGCAGTACTTC.

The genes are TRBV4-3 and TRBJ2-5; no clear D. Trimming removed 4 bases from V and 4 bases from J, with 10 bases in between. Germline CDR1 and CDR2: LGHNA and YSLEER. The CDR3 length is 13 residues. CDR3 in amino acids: CASSPLVGETQYF. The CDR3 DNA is TGCGCCAGCAGCCCTCTCGTCGGAGAGACCCAGTACTTC.

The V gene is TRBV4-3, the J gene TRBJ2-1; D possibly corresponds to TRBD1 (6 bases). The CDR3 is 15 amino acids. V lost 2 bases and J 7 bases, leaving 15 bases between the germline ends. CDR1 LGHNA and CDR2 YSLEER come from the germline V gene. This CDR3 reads CASSQRTVLGNEQFF. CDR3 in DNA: TGCGCCAGCAGCCAACGGACAGTTCTTGGGAATGAGCAGTTCTTC.

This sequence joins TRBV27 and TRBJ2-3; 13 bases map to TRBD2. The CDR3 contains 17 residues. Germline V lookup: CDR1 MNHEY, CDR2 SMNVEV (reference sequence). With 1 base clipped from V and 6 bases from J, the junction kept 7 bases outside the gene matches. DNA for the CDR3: TGTGCCAGCAGTTTATTCGGACTAGCGGGGGCAGGGGATACGCAGTATTTT. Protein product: CASSLFGLAGAGDTQYF.

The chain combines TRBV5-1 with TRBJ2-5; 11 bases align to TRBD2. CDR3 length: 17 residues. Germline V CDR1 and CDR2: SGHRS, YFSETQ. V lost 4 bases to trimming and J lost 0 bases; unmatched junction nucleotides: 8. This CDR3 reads CASSPIAGGEYQETQYF. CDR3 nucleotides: TGCGCCAGCAGCCCGATAGCGGGAGGGGAGTACCAAGAGACCCAGTACTTC.